In this sample, the clone carrying this TCR beta chain turned up a few times. Its antigen is undetermined. CDR1 and CDR2 (germline): KGHDR, SFDVKD. The V end lost 2 bases, the J end lost 5 bases, and 8 bases lay between the germline ends. This CDR3 region has 13 residues. The sample originates from a study of post-analysis software for immune sequencing data. Study outcomes and limitations: Among multiple sclerosis patients, normalized Chao1 diversity was significantly below that of controls. TRBV segments more frequent in patients than in controls numbered five and included TRBV5-6, TRBV5-1 and TRBV20-1.

cDNA libraries of TCR beta carried unique molecular identifiers. T cells, about 0.9 to 11 million of them, yielded some 500,000 cDNA molecules. One entry per CDR3 protein, called by TCRdb with MiXCR from the PCR reads. The sample carries hundreds of thousands of distinct CDR3 sequences, roughly three fifths recorded once. The chain recombines TRBV24-1 with TRBJ2-5; D unclear. The sequenced sample consisted of blood. This clonotype was sampled from a girl aged 2-10 years with multiple sclerosis. CDR3 in amino acids: CATSDWEGETQYF. In DNA, the CDR3 is TGTGCCACCAGTGATTGGGAAGGGGAGACCCAGTACTTC.